A single sample is the source of the 31 T cell receptor beta chains below, sequenced in a study of OX40 agonist ivuxolimab in advanced cancers. This table comes from immunoSEQ multiplex PCR, and its TCRdb copy is limited to in-frame clones, with some not included. Among 70,000 to 95,000 clones listed, around 94% were seen once. Sequences were derived from CD4+ or CD8+ T cells sorted from blood, sampled in a trial of the OX40 agonist ivuxolimab. The source of these receptors is an adult with an advanced solid tumor such as melanoma, head and neck, liver or kidney cancer.

In its sample, this clone was seen a few times. The genes are TRBV7-9 and TRBJ1-1; 10 nucleotides match TRBD1. This CDR3 region has 13 residues. The V gene's germline CDR1 is SEHNR and CDR2 FQNEAQ (reference sequence). The V and J ends lost 8 bases and 4 bases, in that order; junction bases with no gene match: 4. CDR3 nucleotide sequence: TGTGCCAGCTCGGGACAGGGGACCACTGAAGCTTTCTTT. Translation: CASSGQGTTEAFF.

The chain joins TRBV21-1 to TRBJ1-1. TRBV21-1 is an annotated pseudogene. The CDR3 is 16 amino acids. CDR3: CASSKAWGAVETEAFF. CDR3 bases: TGTGCCAGCAGCAAAGCCTGGGGAGCCGTGGAGACTGAAGCTTTCTTT.

In this sample, this clone turned up a few times. At one of its ends the junction is not consistent with the germline gene, which may arise from a read error. The CDR3 reads CASSIRSGQGKQPQHF. DNA for the CDR3: TGTGCCAGTAGTATCAGGTCGGGGCAGGGCAAGCAGCCCCAGCATTTT. The chain links TRBV19 to TRBJ1-5, with D possibly matching TRBD1 (5 bases). This CDR3 region has 16 residues. Germline CDR1 LNHDA, CDR2 SQIVND (reference sequence).

The chain is built from TRBV19 and TRBJ1-1; D unresolved. V was pared by 4 bases and J by 11 bases, with 23 bases between. The CDR3 loop spans 15 amino acids. Per germline, CDR1 LNHDA and CDR2 SQIVND (reference sequence). CDR3 coding DNA: TGTGCCAGTAGTACGTTTTACGAGGACGGTCCTCTTGCTTTCTTT. This sequence encodes CASSTFYEDGPLAFF.

The chain recombines TRBV13 with TRBJ1-6; D perhaps matches TRBD1 (6 bases). Per the germline V gene, CDR1 is PRHDT and CDR2 is FYEKMQ (reference sequence). The CDR3 spans 15 residues. V shed 6 bases and J shed 7 bases, with 16 bases lying between them. CDR3 coding DNA: TGTGCCAGCAGGTGGGCAGGGGCCCACAATTCACCCCTCCACTTT. Its translation: CASRWAGAHNSPLHF.

This rearrangement joins TRBV29-1 to TRBJ1-2, with a tentative D call TRBD1 (6 bases). The CDR3 extends over 15 amino acids. Germline loops: CDR1 SQVTM, CDR2 ANQGSEA. Trimming shortened V by 0 bases and J by 4 bases, and 15 bases separated the two germline ends. The CDR3 sequence is CSVEDLDRPIYGYTF. CDR3 DNA: TGCAGCGTTGAAGACCTAGACAGGCCCATCTATGGCTACACCTTC.

The rearrangement uses TRBV7-8 and TRBJ2-3; D remains ambiguous. Germline CDR1 and CDR2: SGHVS and FQNEAQ. The V gene lost 2 bases and the J gene lost 6 bases, with 27 bases spanning the gap. The CDR3 covers 19 residues. The CDR3 spells CASSLKDPYRVHTSDTQYF. The CDR3 DNA follows: TGTGCCAGCAGCTTAAAGGACCCTTACAGAGTCCACACTTCTGATACGCAGTATTTT.

The rearrangement uses TRBV5-6 and TRBJ1-3; D ambiguous. CDR1 and CDR2 from the germline V gene are SGHDT and YYEEEE. Trimming took 0 bases from V and 0 from J, leaving 7 bases between them. This CDR3 is built from 15 residues. CDR3 in amino acids: CASSLAPSSGNTIYF. CDR3 sequence (DNA): TGTGCCAGCAGCTTGGCTCCCAGCTCTGGAAACACCATATATTTT.

This chain links TRBV6-5 with TRBJ2-7; D may correspond to TRBD1 or TRBD2 (6 bases each). V lost 0 bases and J 3 bases, leaving 15 bases between the germline ends. Germline CDR1 and CDR2: MNHEY and SVGAGI. The CDR3 totals 16 residues. This CDR3 reads CASSYSGGGLIYEQYF. The CDR3 coding sequence is TGTGCCAGCAGTTACTCAGGGGGAGGCCTAATCTACGAGCAGTACTTC.

V gene TRBV6-5 combines with J gene TRBJ2-2; possible D gene TRBD1, 5 bases. The CDR3 has 14 amino acids. The V and J ends lost 5 bases and 6 bases respectively, with 13 bases between them. In germline, CDR1 is MNHEY, CDR2 SVGAGI. The CDR3: CASSVQGYAGELFF. The CDR3 DNA follows: TGTGCCAGCAGTGTTCAGGGTTACGCCGGGGAGCTGTTTTTT.

J is TRBJ1-1 and V is TRBV5-1, with TRBD1 as a possible D gene (6 bases). The germline CDR1 and CDR2 sequences are SGHRS and YFSETQ. The V gene lost 0 bases and the J gene lost 1 base, with 10 bases spanning the gap. The CDR3 is 15 residues long. The CDR3 DNA reads as TGCGCCAGCAGCTTGGTTTGGGGGCCGAACACTGAAGCTTTCTTT. Translating gives CASSLVWGPNTEAFF.

This chain uses TRBV28 with TRBJ1-2, with TRBD1 as a possible D gene (6 bases). V shed 5 bases and J shed 6 bases, with 10 bases lying between them. This CDR3 region has 12 residues. The V gene's germline CDR1 is MDHEN and CDR2 SYDVKM. Written as DNA, the CDR3 is TGTGCCAGCAGTATTCGACAGGATGGCTACACCTTC. Translation: CASSIRQDGYTF.

V usage is TRBV6-5 and J usage is TRBJ2-7; no reliable D call. Trimming removed 5 bases from V and 5 bases from J, with 13 bases in between. The CDR3 consists of 13 residues. CDR1 is MNHEY and CDR2 is SVGAGI in the germline V gene. This CDR3 reads CASSAEFDHEQYF. DNA of the CDR3: TGTGCCAGCAGTGCTGAGTTCGACCACGAGCAGTACTTC.

The rearrangement uses TRBV7-9 and TRBJ2-1, with D possibly being TRBD2 (5 bases). CDR1 SEHNR and CDR2 FQNEAQ come from the germline V gene (reference sequence). The ends were cut back, 5 bases at V and 6 bases at J, with 11 bases in the middle. The CDR3 is made up of 13 amino acids. CDR3 protein: CASSGRLINEQFF. DNA for the CDR3: TGTGCCAGCAGCGGGCGACTAATCAATGAGCAGTTCTTC. The entire variable domain, with the rest obtained from reference TRBV7-9 and TRBJ2-1, is as follows: DTGVSQNPRHKITKRGQNVTFRCDPISEHNRLYWYRQTLGQGPEFLTYFQNEAQLEKSRLLSDRFSAERPKGSFSTLEIQRTEQGDSAMYLCASSGRLINEQFFGPGTRLTVL.

The genes are TRBV19 and TRBJ1-4; 9 bases map to TRBD1. The J segment lost 4 bases and the V segment lost 8 bases, leaving 11 bases of the junction unmatched. The CDR3 contains 16 residues. CDR1 is LNHDA, CDR2 SQIVND, per germline (reference sequence). The CDR3 reads CASLGRDREYNEKLFF. DNA for the CDR3: TGTGCCAGTTTGGGTCGGGACAGGGAATATAATGAAAAACTGTTTTTT.

The CDR3 DNA is TGCGCCAGCAGCCAAGTCGGGGAGACAGTTGAGCAGTTCTTC. Amino acid sequence: CASSQVGETVEQFF. The chain recombines TRBV4-1 with TRBJ2-1, with D tentatively TRBD1 or TRBD2 (5 bases each). The germline V gene has CDR1 MGHRA and CDR2 YSYEKL. Trimming took off 1 base at V and 9 bases at J, with 13 bases between the two ends. The CDR3 is made up of 14 amino acids.

This clone appeared a single time. The J gene is TRBJ2-1, the V gene TRBV28; unclear D gene. Per germline, CDR1 MDHEN and CDR2 SYDVKM. The V end lost 2 bases, the J end lost 8 bases, and 10 bases lay between the germline ends. This CDR3 region has 13 residues. CDR3 protein: CASSLMFLDEQFF. CDR3 nucleotides: TGTGCCAGCAGTTTAATGTTCTTGGATGAGCAGTTCTTC.

This clone occurred once. The V gene is TRBV28, the J gene TRBJ1-1; TRBD1 aligns across 9 bases. CDR3 size: 15 residues. The germline V gene encodes CDR1 MDHEN and CDR2 SYDVKM. V was pared by 4 bases and J by 1 base, with 4 bases of the junction left unmatched. The CDR3 here is CASSSWTGENTEAFF. CDR3 bases: TGTGCCAGCAGTTCCTGGACAGGGGAGAACACTGAAGCTTTCTTT.

This chain connects TRBV6-5 to TRBJ1-2; D is unclear. CDR1 is MNHEY, CDR2 SVGAGI, per germline. The CDR3 is made up of 13 amino acids. V was cut by 6 bases and J by 2 bases, with 10 bases left in between. The CDR3 sequence is CASSPGLNYGYTF. As DNA, the CDR3 is TGTGCCAGCAGCCCCGGATTAAACTATGGCTACACCTTC.

This chain uses TRBV18 with TRBJ2-7; TRBD2 is a possible D gene (6 bases). Germline V gives CDR1 KGHSH, CDR2 LQKENI. Trimming took 2 bases from V and 0 from J, leaving 8 bases between them. The CDR3 is made up of 14 amino acids. The chain's CDR3 is CASSPAGSSYEQYF. CDR3 bases: TGTGCCAGCTCACCAGCGGGAAGCTCCTACGAGCAGTACTTC.

This clone was counted a few times. This chain joins TRBV19 and TRBJ1-6; D is ambiguous. The CDR3 extends over 14 amino acids. The V end was cut by 3 bases, the J end by 6 bases, with 9 bases between. Germline V lookup: CDR1 LNHDA, CDR2 SQIVND (reference sequence). The chain's CDR3 is CASSILNSNSPLHF. The CDR3 DNA reads as TGTGCCAGTAGTATCCTTAACAGTAATTCACCCCTCCACTTT.

This chain's CDR3 is CASGQGNYEQYF. The DNA for the CDR3 is TGTGCCAGCGGGCAGGGGAACTACGAGCAGTACTTC. V gene TRBV9 combines with J gene TRBJ2-5; D possibly corresponds to TRBD1 (6 bases). The end of the DNA fits TRBJ2-7 better, so the J call may be wrong. The CDR3 length is 12 residues. Germline CDR1 reads SGDLS; CDR2 reads YYNGEE.

The chain carries TRBV19 and TRBJ1-5, with no clear D. The V gene's germline CDR1 is LNHDA and CDR2 SQIVND (reference sequence). Trimming removed 8 bases from V and 6 bases from J, with 17 bases in between. The CDR3 consists of 14 residues. This chain's CDR3 is CASLDPASSQPQHF. Written as DNA, the CDR3 is TGTGCCAGTCTGGACCCTGCGTCGAGTCAGCCCCAGCATTTT.

This chain uses TRBV6-6 with TRBJ2-3; unclear D gene. Trimming removed 6 bases from V and 2 bases from J, with 15 bases in between. CDR3 length: 15 amino acids. CDR1 and CDR2 (germline): MNHNY, SVGAGI (reference sequence). The DNA for the CDR3 is TGTGCCAGCAGGCATAGAGAGTGGGCCACAGATACGCAGTATTTT. Its protein is CASRHREWATDTQYF.

The CDR3: CASSPQHGGWPDTQYF. The CDR3 DNA reads as TGTGCCAGCAGCCCCCAACACGGGGGTTGGCCAGATACGCAGTATTTT. The rearrangement joins TRBV7-3 to TRBJ2-3; D possibly corresponds to TRBD2 (6 bases). The CDR3 is 16 amino acids. Trimming removed 5 bases at V and 4 bases at J, with 19 bases between. Germline assignment: CDR1 SGHTA and CDR2 FQGTGA. Combining the CDR3 with reference TRBV7-3 and TRBJ2-3 gives the whole variable domain GAGVSQTPSNKVTEKGKYVELRCDPISGHTALYWYRQSLGQGPEFLIYFQGTGAADDSGLPNDRFFAVRPEGSVSTLKIQRTERGDSAVYLCASSPQHGGWPDTQYFGPGTRLTVL.

This chain connects TRBV15 to TRBJ2-3; TRBD1 might be the D (5 bases). Germline lookup yields CDR1 LNHNV and CDR2 YYDKDF (reference sequence). V lost 0 bases to trimming and J lost 3 bases, with 10 bases between them. The CDR3 is 15 amino acids. The CDR3 coding sequence is TGTGCCACCAGCAGAGATCCTAGGGGAACAGATACGCAGTATTTT. Protein sequence: CATSRDPRGTDTQYF.

The chain employs TRBV15 and TRBJ2-5; D possibly corresponds to TRBD2 (6 bases). Trimming removed 3 bases at V and 7 bases at J, with 18 bases between. There are 15 residues in the CDR3. Germline CDR1 reads LNHNV; CDR2 reads YYDKDF (reference sequence). The CDR3 bases are TGTGCCACCAGCAGCCCACAAAGGATGGGGGGGACCCAGTACTTC. Its protein product is CATSSPQRMGGTQYF. Full variable domain (missing parts from reference TRBV15 and TRBJ2-5): DAMVIQNPRYQVTQFGKPVTLSCSQTLNHNVMYWYQQKSSQAPKLLFHYYDKDFNNEADTPDNFQSRRPNTSFCFLDIRSPGLGDTAMYLCATSSPQRMGGTQYFGPGTRLLVL.

This chain links TRBV27 with TRBJ1-2; D gene unclear. Germline V lookup: CDR1 MNHEY, CDR2 SMNVEV (reference sequence). This CDR3 has 15 amino acids. V dropped 1 base and J dropped 0 bases, with 9 bases sitting between them. DNA of the CDR3: TGTGCCAGCAGTTTATTTTGGGGAGCTAACTATGGCTACACCTTC. It yields the protein CASSLFWGANYGYTF.

Details on this clone: A junction boundary mismatches the germline segment, possibly from a read error. This chain links TRBV7-2 with TRBJ2-3; D perhaps matches TRBD2 (6 bases). CDR3 size: 15 residues. CDR1 and CDR2 from the germline V gene are SGHTA and FQGNSA. CDR3 in amino acids: CASSSSAGPPETQYF. In DNA, the CDR3 is TGTGCCAGCAGCTCCTCAGCGGGCCCCCCAGAAACGCAGTATTTT.

This clone has just one count. V usage is TRBV7-2 and J usage is TRBJ2-7; no definite D call. V shed 4 bases and J shed 2 bases, with 6 bases lying between them. The CDR3 totals 12 residues. Per germline, CDR1 SGHTA and CDR2 FQGNSA. DNA for the CDR3: TGTGCCAGCAGCTCAACTCCCTACGAGCAGTACTTC. Translation: CASSSTPYEQYF. Together with reference TRBV7-2 and TRBJ2-7, the CDR3 gives the full variable domain: GAGVSQSPSNKVTEKGKDVELRCDPISGHTALYWYRQSLGQGLEFLIYFQGNSAPDKSGLPSDRFSAERTGGSVSTLTIQRTQQEDSAVYLCASSSTPYEQYFGPGTRLTVT.

This clone was found a few times. This chain uses TRBV27 with TRBJ2-1; no reliable D call. The germline gives CDR1 MNHEY, CDR2 SMNVEV (reference sequence). This CDR3 has 14 residues. V gave up 5 bases and J gave up 0 bases, with 8 bases separating them. CDR3 coding DNA: TGTGCCAGCAGTGGGCCGAGCTCCTACAATGAGCAGTTCTTC. It encodes CASSGPSSYNEQFF.